This record looks at one T cell receptor (beta chain) sequence and its context. This clonotype was seen only a few times. Its antigen is unknown. No base quality values were provided; no much bigger clone lies one nucleotide off. The data originate from a study of blood T cells in healthy people across ages (dated by TCRdb to 2013 to 2016). For context, the study as a whole: In model experiments, template switching captured about one uniquely barcoded TCR beta cDNA molecule for every two T cells. The study measured age-related changes in TCR beta repertoire diversity using deep sequencing normalized with unique cDNA molecular identifiers. Donors were grouped into four age groups: young (average roughly 15 years), middle-aged (roughly 37), aged (around 60) and long-lived (just over 80). To avoid experimental bias, donors of different ages were randomly spread across the sequencing lanes. For two donors (one aged 18 to 30 and one aged 80 or older), the study analyzed two additional independent replicas of 1 million unique cDNA reads from the same blood draw. The paper as a whole reports these results and caveats: Because donor CMV infection status was unknown, age-related changes in expanded clonotypes were potentially confounded. Compared with the aged group, the long-lived group had more naive CD4+ T cells, fewer expanded clones and increased TCR diversity, a pattern suggesting age selection. The percentage of naive T cells measured by flow cytometry correlated strongly with observed TCR beta diversity. Estimates of total diversity from one million sequenced T cells were regarded as lower bounds and underestimates. Observed TCR beta diversity per million T cells fell roughly linearly with age, and a significant reduction was already apparent by age around 40. Because profiling used bulk unsorted PBMCs, naive and antigen-experienced compartments could not be compared conclusively.

Donors were 39 systemically healthy Caucasian individuals from Russia aged roughly 6 to 100 years. Each donor gave ten milliliters of peripheral blood, collected into EDTA-treated Vacutainer tubes. Ficoll-Paque density-gradient centrifugation was used to isolate PBMCs, with at least 6 million per sample. Trizol reagent was used to extract total RNA from PBMCs, with at least 5.5 micrograms per sample. The percentages of naive CD45RAhigh/CD27high T cells were determined by flow cytometry on a PBMC aliquot from every donor. At the junction V is shortened by 0 bases and J by 4 bases, with 14 bases in between. The cysteine opens and the phenylalanine closes a CDR3 of 16 amino acids. The DNA shown is the 48-base CDR3, in frame from base 1. Reading the germline V gene gives CDR1 SGHRS and CDR2 YFSETQ. Receptor amplification or capture employed 5' RACE. TCRdb shows the sequencer as Illumina HiSeq 2500. The second PCR ran for about 6 to 11 cycles and used a J-beta primer mix along with a sample-barcoded 5' primer. A template-switch 5' adaptor carrying 12 random nucleotides introduced a unique molecular identifier onto each TCR beta cDNA molecule. At least 2.5 million CDR3-containing paired-end reads were obtained from each sample. First-strand cDNA was synthesized from all RNA with the Mint cDNA synthesis kit, primed by a TRBC-specific oligonucleotide. Following uracil-DNA glycosylase treatment, a first 18-cycle PCR with universal primers M1SS and BC2_uni_R was performed on all cDNA. In the source study's methods: Normalization of each sample was performed by random selection of 1 million high-quality reads, each carrying a distinct molecular identifier. Reads with shared molecular identifiers were discarded instead of being binned into consensus sequences. MiTCR, set to a Q25 quality threshold and the strictest error-elimination algorithm, was used for CDR3 identification, clonotype clustering and error correction. Lower-bound total TCR beta diversity was estimated with a nonparametric unseen species model using Euler transformation. Using fastp at Q25 and MiXCR, TCRdb reprocessed the public reads and kept productive beta chains. Every entry covers one CDR3 protein and lists the most common genes and DNA from its rows. The V and J calls were determined by TCRdb, not by the authors. The sample includes roughly 2 million distinct CDR3 sequences, with around 50% observed a single time. Jointly, the top ten make up around 2.1% of the sample.

This clonotype was obtained from a woman in her 40s in good health. Sequenced material: blood. The chain uses TRBV5-1 and TRBJ2-1; tentative D gene TRBD2, with 7 bases matching. The sequence in DNA is TGCGCCAGCAGCTTGGCCGCGGGGGCCAGGTACAATGAGCAGTTCTTC. Protein translation: CASSLAAGARYNEQFF.